Given below is one T cell receptor (beta chain) in context. The target antigen is unknown. The record originates from a study of shared clonotypes between healthy human individuals. The table came from immunoSEQ multiplex PCR; TCRdb's copy has only in-frame clones and leaves some out. The sample contains 2,100,000 or so clones, 95% of which appear only once. Notes on the study in general: Non-shared clonotypes displayed generation probabilities falling below those of clonotypes present in all four donors. Roughly 5% of naive CD4 clonotypes were shared across a few donors. Depth of sequencing was expected to influence donor clonotype sharing. Only a few donors were included, so the genetic and exposure-history diversity represented was limited.

Trimming took off 3 bases at V and 0 bases at J, with 14 bases between the two ends. The germline V gene has CDR1 SGHNT and CDR2 YYREEE (reference sequence). This CDR3 spans 16 amino acids. The sequenced sample was naive CD4+ T cells sorted from blood. Subset defined: CD45RA+ positively selected. This sequence was found in a man younger than 35 in good health. The chain is built from TRBV5-4 and TRBJ2-3; tentative D call: TRBD2 (6 bases). The DNA for the CDR3 is TGTGCCAGCAGCTCCATTAGCGGAGTCAGCACAGATACGCAGTATTTT. This codes for CASSSISGVSTDTQYF. The full variable domain, completed using reference TRBV5-4 and TRBJ2-3, is ETGVTQSPTHLIKTRGQQVTLRCSSQSGHNTVSWYQQALGQGPQFIFQYYREEENGRGNFPPRFSGLQFPNYSSELNVNALELDDSALYLCASSSISGVSTDTQYFGPGTRLTVL.